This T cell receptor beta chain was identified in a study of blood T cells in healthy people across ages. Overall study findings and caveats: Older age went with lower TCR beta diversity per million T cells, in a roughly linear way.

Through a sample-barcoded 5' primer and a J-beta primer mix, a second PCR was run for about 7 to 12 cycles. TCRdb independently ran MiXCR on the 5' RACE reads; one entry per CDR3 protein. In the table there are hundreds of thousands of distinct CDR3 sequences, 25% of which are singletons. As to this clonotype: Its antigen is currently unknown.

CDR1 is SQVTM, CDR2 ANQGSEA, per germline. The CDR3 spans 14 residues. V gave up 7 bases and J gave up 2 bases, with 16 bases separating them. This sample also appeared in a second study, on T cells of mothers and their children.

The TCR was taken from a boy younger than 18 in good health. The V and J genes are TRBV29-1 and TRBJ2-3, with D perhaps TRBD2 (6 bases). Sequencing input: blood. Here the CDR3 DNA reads TGCAGCGCTGTAATTCGGGGGTACACAGATACGCAGTATTTT. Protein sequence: CSAVIRGYTDTQYF.